One and the same sample provided the 30 T cell receptor beta chains below, sequenced in a study of blood T cell repertoires in COVID-19. Method: immunoSEQ multiplex PCR; TCRdb's copy keeps in-frame clones and lacks some. The table has a few hundred thousand clones, more than 75% seen once; the top ten hold approximately 4%. The specimen sequenced was peripheral blood. These receptor sequences come from a woman in her forties or fifties with active or convalescent COVID-19.

The chain combines TRBV3-1 (or the pseudogene TRBV3-2) with TRBJ2-3; a weak D match, TRBD2 (6 bases). From germline, CDR1 is LGHDT and CDR2 YNNKEL (reference sequence). This CDR3 contains 16 residues. V lost 0 bases and J lost 0, with 10 bases in between. The CDR3 nucleotides are TGTGCCAGCAGCCAAGATCGCGCGGGGAGCACAGATACGCAGTATTTT. It is translated as CASSQDRAGSTDTQYF.

J is TRBJ1-2 and V is TRBV18; D remains ambiguous. The V end lost 3 bases, the J end lost 2 bases, and 10 bases lay between the germline ends. The CDR3 totals 14 residues. Germline CDR1 and CDR2: KGHSH and LQKENI. CDR3 coding DNA: TGTGCCAGCTCACCCACCGACGGGAACTATGGCTACACCTTC. This codes for CASSPTDGNYGYTF.

V and J are TRBV28 and TRBJ1-2, with TRBD1 identical over 9 bases. Germline V CDR1 and CDR2: MDHEN, SYDVKM. The CDR3 has 13 residues. CDR3 DNA sequence: TGTCATGCCGGGACAGGGAATCGTGATGGCTACACCTTC. The encoded protein is CHAGTGNRDGYTF.

The gene calls are TRBV10-1 and TRBJ1-1, with unresolved D. The CDR3 loop spans 17 amino acids. Germline V lookup: CDR1 WNHNN, CDR2 SYGVQD (reference sequence). The V gene lost 4 bases and the J gene lost 1 base, with 19 bases spanning the gap. The CDR3 here is CASSGPCLREGNTEAFF. CDR3 sequence (DNA): TGCGCCAGCAGTGGCCCTTGTTTGAGGGAGGGGAACACTGAAGCTTTCTTT.

The chain employs TRBV11-2 and TRBJ2-1; 7 bases line up with TRBD2. CDR3 length: 18 residues. The J segment lost 1 base and the V segment lost 0 bases, leaving 9 bases of the junction unmatched. The germline V gene has CDR1 SGHAT and CDR2 FQNNGV. In DNA form, the CDR3 reads TGTGCCAGCAGCTTAGATTCCCCCGGAGCGGGGTCCTACAATGAGCAGTTCTTC. Encoded protein: CASSLDSPGAGSYNEQFF.

The V call is TRBV6-5, the J call TRBJ1-4; D is uncertain. There are 15 residues in the CDR3. Trimming pared 0 bases from V and 0 bases from J, leaving 5 bases between. Per germline, CDR1 MNHEY and CDR2 SVGAGI. CDR3 bases: TGTGCCAGCAGTTACTCGCAGTCAACTAATGAAAAACTGTTTTTT. The encoded protein is CASSYSQSTNEKLFF.

The chain recombines TRBV7-9 with TRBJ1-2; D not resolved. CDR3 length: 13 residues. The germline V and J ends were trimmed by 3 bases and 1 base, with 6 bases remaining between them. Germline CDR1 reads SEHNR; CDR2 reads FQNEAQ (reference sequence). CDR3 amino acids: CASSFDNNYGYTF. DNA for the CDR3: TGTGCCAGCAGCTTTGACAATAACTATGGCTACACCTTC.

The chain uses TRBV29-1 and TRBJ1-2, with D unresolved. This CDR3 region has 13 residues. CDR1 SQVTM and CDR2 ANQGSEA come from the germline V gene. With 7 bases removed from V and 0 bases from J, the gap between germline ends came to 12 bases. The chain's CDR3 is CSAGRETNYGYTF. In DNA, the CDR3 is TGCAGCGCCGGACGGGAAACTAACTATGGCTACACCTTC.

The V and J genes are TRBV21-1 and TRBJ2-7; TRBD1 is the table's D call, not checked against the DNA. TRBV21-1 is a pseudogene. The CDR3 runs to 16 residues. The CDR3, as DNA: TGTGCCAGCAGCAAGCCGACAGGCAGGAGCTCCTACGAGCAGTACTTC. Translation: CASSKPTGRSSYEQYF.

V gene TRBV6-5 combines with J gene TRBJ1-6, with TRBD1 matching 8 bases. Per germline, CDR1 MNHEY and CDR2 SVGAGI. V trimming: 5 bases; J trimming: 7 bases; junction bases outside the gene matches: 1. This CDR3 has 13 residues. DNA of the CDR3: TGTGCCAGCAGTACAGGGGGGAATTCACCCCTCCACTTT. Translated: CASSTGGNSPLHF.

The V call is TRBV29-1, the J call TRBJ2-7; 9 bases align to TRBD1. Germline CDR1 is SQVTM and CDR2 is ANQGSEA. The trim removed 0 bases at V and 6 bases at J, leaving 3 bases unmatched. The CDR3 contains 13 residues. CDR3 loop: CSVEDGTGFEQYF. The CDR3 DNA sequence: TGCAGCGTTGAAGACGGGACAGGGTTCGAGCAGTACTTC.

V usage is TRBV7-9 and J usage is TRBJ2-6; D is possibly TRBD1 (5 bases). Deletions cut 2 bases from V and 15 bases from J, with 14 bases between. CDR1 and CDR2 (germline): SEHNR, FQNEAQ (reference sequence). This CDR3 is 13 amino acids long. The CDR3 nucleotides read TGTGCCAGCAGCTTATCTTCGACAGCACCCCTGACTTTC. It translates to CASSLSSTAPLTF.

This sequence joins TRBV7-8 and TRBJ2-7; the match to TRBD2 covers 7 bases. V shed 1 base and J 4 bases; nucleotides not matched to a gene: 10. Germline V lookup: CDR1 SGHVS, CDR2 FQNEAQ. CDR3 length equals 16 residues. CDR3 loop: CASSLVSSAGVYEQYF. The CDR3 DNA is TGTGCCAGCAGCTTAGTGTCTTCGGCGGGAGTGTACGAGCAGTACTTC.

V usage is TRBV7-6 and J usage is TRBJ2-2; D is unclear. V was trimmed by 0 bases and J by 2 bases, leaving 10 bases between them. The CDR3 is 16 residues long. The germline V gene has CDR1 SGHVS and CDR2 FNYEAQ. The CDR3 DNA follows: TGTGCCAGCAGCTTAGCCGGAGTAGCAAACACCGGGGAGCTGTTTTTT. Its translation: CASSLAGVANTGELFF.

The V and J genes are TRBV6-5 and TRBJ1-5, with 7 positions matching TRBD1. This CDR3 is 13 amino acids long. Germline-derived CDR1 and CDR2 are MNHEY and SVGAGI. V trimming: 5 bases; J trimming: 6 bases; junction bases outside the gene matches: 4. The CDR3 is CASSQQGSQPQHF. For the CDR3, the DNA is TGTGCCAGCAGTCAACAGGGGTCTCAGCCCCAGCATTTT.

The chain combines TRBV14 with TRBJ2-3, with D possibly TRBD1 on 5 matching bases. The CDR3 sequence is 13 residues long. V was trimmed by 6 bases and J by 1 base, leaving 8 bases between them. Per the germline V gene, CDR1 is SGHDN and CDR2 is FVKESK. In DNA, the CDR3 is TGTGCCAGCAGATTCAGGGGCACAGATACGCAGTATTTT. This gives the protein CASRFRGTDTQYF.

The chain joins TRBV2 to TRBJ1-5, with D unresolved. Germline lookup yields CDR1 SNHLY and CDR2 FYNNEI. The CDR3 has 13 amino acids. Trimming shortened V by 6 bases and J by 1 base, and 7 bases separated the two germline ends. CDR3 protein: CASRTESNQPQHF. Here the CDR3 DNA reads TGTGCCAGCAGGACGGAGAGCAATCAGCCCCAGCATTTT.

The CDR3 nucleotides are TGCAGTGGAGGTCAGAACTATGGCTACACCTTC. Translating gives CSGGQNYGYTF. The chain uses TRBV20-1 and TRBJ1-2; D uncertain. The length of the CDR3 is 11 residues. With 7 bases removed from V and 2 bases from J, the gap between germline ends came to 8 bases. CDR1 and CDR2 (germline): DFQATT, SNEGSKA (reference sequence).

The rearrangement joins TRBV23-1 to TRBJ2-7, with no clear D. TRBV23-1 is sorted into the ORF group, with uncertain function. CDR3 length: 16 residues. Trimming took off 8 bases at V and 6 bases at J, with 26 bases between the two ends. The CDR3: CASPLHPNWRDSEQYF. The CDR3 coding sequence is TGCGCCAGCCCCCTTCACCCCAACTGGAGAGACTCCGAGCAGTACTTC.

The table lists this clone with a count of one. The same CDR3 can be traced to other DNA sequences in this sample. V gene TRBV28 combines with J gene TRBJ2-7; 8 positions match TRBD2. Looked up from germline, CDR1 is MDHEN and CDR2 is SYDVKM. J gave up 5 bases and V 2 bases, and 5 bases lay outside the gene matches. CDR3 length: 14 residues. Written as DNA, the CDR3 is TGTGCCAGCAGTTTAGCGGGAGGTCCCGACGAGCAGTACTTC. Its translation: CASSLAGGPDEQYF.

This clone was observed a single time. This chain connects TRBV4-3 to TRBJ2-4; 10 bases align to TRBD2. Germline CDR1 is LGHNA and CDR2 is YSLEER. The CDR3 extends over 20 amino acids. J lost 2 bases, V lost 1 base, and 14 bases had no gene match. This CDR3 is CASSQASLGGAGGTKNIQYF. CDR3 in DNA: TGCGCCAGCAGCCAAGCCTCCCTGGGAGGAGCGGGAGGGACCAAAAACATTCAGTACTTC.

The chain employs TRBV5-1 and TRBJ2-3; TRBD2 is a possible D gene (6 bases). Looked up from germline, CDR1 is SGHRS and CDR2 is YFSETQ. This CDR3 spans 14 amino acids. The ends were cut back, 4 bases at V and 4 bases at J, with 13 bases in the middle. CDR3 sequence (DNA): TGCGCCAGCAGCAGCGTGGGGGGAGCAGATACGCAGTATTTT. It codes for CASSSVGGADTQYF. Full variable domain (remainder filled in from reference TRBV5-1 and TRBJ2-3): KAGVTQTPRYLIKTRGQQVTLSCSPISGHRSVSWYQQTPGQGLQFLFEYFSETQRNKGNFPGRFSGRQFSNSRSEMNVSTLELGDSALYLCASSSVGGADTQYFGPGTRLTVL.

The gene calls are TRBV9 and TRBJ2-1; 9 positions agree with TRBD1. CDR1 SGDLS and CDR2 YYNGEE come from the germline V gene. V gave up 3 bases and J gave up 7 bases; unmatched junction bases: 8. This CDR3 is built from 15 residues. DNA of the CDR3: TGTGCCAGCAGCGCGACCGGGACAGGGAGGAATGAGCAGTTCTTC. It translates to CASSATGTGRNEQFF.

V usage is TRBV27 and J usage is TRBJ2-1; 8 bases fit TRBD2. The V segment lost 5 bases and the J segment 1 base; nucleotides outside the gene matches: 4. The CDR3 sequence is 15 residues long. Germline CDR1 MNHEY, CDR2 SMNVEV (reference sequence). The CDR3 DNA is TGTGCCAGCAGTCCGGGACTAGGATCCTACAATGAGCAGTTCTTC. Residues: CASSPGLGSYNEQFF.

Only one count was recorded for this clone. The genes are TRBV7-6 and TRBJ2-3; 9 bases match TRBD1. With V trimmed by 3 bases and J by 2 bases, 3 bases remained unmatched. The germline gives CDR1 SGHVS, CDR2 FNYEAQ. This CDR3 has 15 amino acids. The CDR3 sequence: CASSFGQGLTDTQYF. The DNA of the CDR3 is TGTGCCAGCAGCTTTGGACAGGGGCTCACAGATACGCAGTATTTT.

CDR3 sequence reads: CASRRAGSANTGELFF. The CDR3 nucleotides read TGTGCCAGCCGAAGGGCGGGCAGCGCGAACACCGGGGAGCTGTTTTTT. The chain employs TRBV19 and TRBJ2-2; D may be TRBD2 (5 bases). Between the trimmed V and J ends, which lost 9 bases and 0 bases, there was a span of 17 bases. Germline CDR1 and CDR2: LNHDA and SQIVND (reference sequence). The CDR3 runs to 16 residues.

This clone was found once. This rearrangement joins TRBV19 to TRBJ1-1, with D maybe TRBD1 (5 bases). Per the germline V gene, CDR1 is LNHDA and CDR2 is SQIVND (reference sequence). This CDR3 has 15 residues. The V gene lost 6 bases and the J gene lost 7 bases, with 21 bases spanning the gap. DNA of the CDR3: TGTGCCAGTAGCTTCCTCTCGGGGGATAGTGGTGAAGCTTTCTTT. This codes for CASSFLSGDSGEAFF.

The table lists this clone with a few counts. The chain employs TRBV7-3 and TRBJ1-2; 9 bases are shared with TRBD1. The CDR3 length is 15 residues. CDR1 SGHTA and CDR2 FQGTGA come from the germline V gene. V was pared by 0 bases and J by 6 bases, with 5 bases of the junction left unmatched. The CDR3 spells CASSLTTGGSHGYTF. CDR3 DNA sequence: TGTGCCAGCAGCTTAACGACAGGGGGTTCTCATGGCTACACCTTC.

The CDR3 DNA reads as TGTGCCAGCAGTGCTTCGGGGTCTAACTATGGCTACACCTTC. Its protein is CASSASGSNYGYTF. V usage is TRBV6-2 or TRBV6-3 and J usage is TRBJ1-2; D is uncertain. CDR3 length: 14 amino acids. Germline V gene sequence: CDR1 MNHEY, CDR2 SVGEGT. Trimming cost V 5 bases and J 0 bases, with 10 bases left between them.

The gene calls are TRBV7-9 and TRBJ1-2, with D maybe TRBD1 (6 bases). The CDR3 is 18 residues long. Trimming left V 5 bases short and J 0 bases short, with 22 bases between. Germline assignment: CDR1 SEHNR and CDR2 FQNEAQ (reference sequence). CDR3 sequence reads: CASSGLRGQTWANYGYTF. CDR3 nucleotides: TGTGCCAGCAGCGGACTTAGGGGACAAACTTGGGCTAACTATGGCTACACCTTC.